The clone carrying this T cell receptor beta chain was seen a single time. Source study methods: Amplification from reference gene primers served as the basis for estimated nucleated cell counts. Method: immunoSEQ multiplex PCR; TCRdb's copy keeps in-frame clones and lacks some. That table is the source of V, J and clone size, and D and trimming were worked out from the DNA. The sample gives approximately 170,000 clones, 83% of which show up once; around 2% is in the top ten. These data originate in a study of blood T cell repertoires in COVID-19. Overall study context: Sites in the United States, Italy and Spain provided acute and convalescent COVID-19 samples. The analysed material was cDNA or gDNA that came from T cells, B-cell-depleted T cells, or PBMCs.

Germline V gene sequence: CDR1 MRHNA, CDR2 SNTAGT. Trimming took off 7 bases at V and 3 bases at J, with 10 bases between the two ends. The CDR3 contains 12 residues. This sequence joins TRBV6-4 and TRBJ2-7; D not resolved. The sequenced material came from peripheral blood. This receptor was taken from an elderly woman with acute or convalescent COVID-19. CDR3 residues: CASITPSYEQYF. Here the CDR3 DNA reads TGTGCCAGCATAACTCCGAGCTACGAGCAGTACTTC.